This T cell receptor beta chain was observed in a study of control samples from healthy donors and cancer patients. V dropped 6 bases and J dropped 5 bases, with 11 bases sitting between them. CDR3 length: 13 amino acids. Germline CDR1 MNHEY, CDR2 SVGAGI. Assay used: immunoSEQ multiplex PCR; TCRdb lists only in-frame clones, some missing. The table includes approximately 140,000 clones, around 90% detected once. The sample comprised blood. The V gene is TRBV6-5, the J gene TRBJ2-1; a weak D match, TRBD1 (6 bases). This clonotype was obtained from a young man in good health. The CDR3 reads CASSQGHNNEQFF. CDR3 bases: TGTGCCAGCAGCCAGGGACACAACAATGAGCAGTTCTTC.